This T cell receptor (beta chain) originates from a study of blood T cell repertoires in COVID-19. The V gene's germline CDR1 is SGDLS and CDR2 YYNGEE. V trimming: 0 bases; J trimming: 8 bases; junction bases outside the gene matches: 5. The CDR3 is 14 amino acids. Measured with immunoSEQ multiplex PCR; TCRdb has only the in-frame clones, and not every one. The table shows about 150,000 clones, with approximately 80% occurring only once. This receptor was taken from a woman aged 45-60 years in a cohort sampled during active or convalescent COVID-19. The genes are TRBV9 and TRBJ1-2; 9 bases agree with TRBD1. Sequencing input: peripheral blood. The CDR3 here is CASSVGWTGDGYTF. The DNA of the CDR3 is TGTGCCAGCAGCGTAGGATGGACAGGGGACGGCTACACCTTC.